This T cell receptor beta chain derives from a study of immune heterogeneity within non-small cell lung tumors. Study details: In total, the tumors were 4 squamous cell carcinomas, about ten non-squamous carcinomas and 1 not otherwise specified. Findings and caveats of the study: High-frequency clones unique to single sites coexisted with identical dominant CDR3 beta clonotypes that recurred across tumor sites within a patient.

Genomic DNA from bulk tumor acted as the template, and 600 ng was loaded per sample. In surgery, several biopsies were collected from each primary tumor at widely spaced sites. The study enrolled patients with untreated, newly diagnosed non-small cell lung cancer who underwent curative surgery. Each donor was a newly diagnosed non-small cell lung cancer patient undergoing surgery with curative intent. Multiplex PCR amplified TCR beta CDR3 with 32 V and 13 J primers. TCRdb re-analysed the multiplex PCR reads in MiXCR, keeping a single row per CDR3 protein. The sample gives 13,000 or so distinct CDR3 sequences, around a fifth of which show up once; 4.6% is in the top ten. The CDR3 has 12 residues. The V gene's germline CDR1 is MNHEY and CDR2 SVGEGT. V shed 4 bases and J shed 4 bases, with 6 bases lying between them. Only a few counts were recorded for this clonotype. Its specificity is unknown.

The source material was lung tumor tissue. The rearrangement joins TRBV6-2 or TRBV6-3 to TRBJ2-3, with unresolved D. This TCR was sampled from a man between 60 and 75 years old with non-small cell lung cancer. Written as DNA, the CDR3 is TGTGCCAGCAGTTTTGACTCAGATACGCAGTATTTT. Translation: CASSFDSDTQYF.